Following are 28 T cell receptor beta chains from one sample sequenced in a study of human T cells and chemical hapten exposure. TCRdb recomputed calls from the RACE reads with MiXCR, one row per CDR3 protein. The sample consists of more than 70,000 distinct CDR3 sequences, about 12% of them appearing once. Time point described: patch test 1, 2 weeks after DPC sensitization. Noted treatment: therapeutic diphenylcyclopropenone sensitization with weekly scalp DPC. The material sequenced was whole blood, taken in connection with sensitization to the hapten diphenylcyclopropenone (DPC). These receptors originate from a woman between 55 and 75 years old with alopecia areata. Some clones in this sample may be carry-over from other donors' samples.

This clonotype was observed a handful of times. The CDR3 region is CASSPWALPDAYEQYF. The CDR3 DNA reads TGTGCCAGCAGCCCTTGGGCCCTCCCTGACGCCTACGAGCAGTACTTC. The chain is built from TRBV7-9 and TRBJ2-7; no clear D gene. V lost 5 bases, J lost 2 bases, and 19 bases lay in between. The CDR3 contains 16 residues. Per the germline V gene, CDR1 is SEHNR and CDR2 is FQNEAQ (reference sequence). The complete variable domain, with remaining parts taken from reference TRBV7-9 and TRBJ2-7, reads DTGVSQNPRHKITKRGQNVTFRCDPISEHNRLYWYRQTLGQGPEFLTYFQNEAQLEKSRLLSDRFSAERPKGSFSTLEIQRTEQGDSAMYLCASSPWALPDAYEQYFGPGTRLTVT.

This clonotype came up many times. The V gene is TRBV4-1, the J gene TRBJ2-7; 8 nucleotides agree with TRBD1. With 5 bases clipped from V and 2 bases from J, the junction kept 11 bases outside the gene matches. There are 16 residues in the CDR3. From germline, CDR1 is MGHRA and CDR2 YSYEKL. CDR3 nucleotides: TGCGCCAGCAGCAAAGGACAGGGACCAAGCCCCTACGAGCAGTACTTC. Translating gives CASSKGQGPSPYEQYF.

This clonotype was counted ten times or more. The V call is TRBV6-4, the J call TRBJ2-1; the D is unclear. The CDR3 spans 15 residues. V dropped 4 bases and J dropped 5 bases, with 15 bases sitting between them. Germline values: CDR1 MRHNA, CDR2 SNTAGT. CDR3 sequence reads: CASSVQPTGDNEQFF. The CDR3, as DNA: TGTGCCAGCAGTGTCCAACCTACTGGCGACAATGAGCAGTTCTTC.

The chain links TRBV7-9 to TRBJ2-3, with D possibly TRBD2 on 5 matching bases. Per germline, CDR1 SEHNR and CDR2 FQNEAQ (reference sequence). This CDR3 has 14 amino acids. V lost 5 bases to trimming and J lost 4 bases, with 13 bases between them. The CDR3 is CASSPKEAPDTQYF. The CDR3 DNA reads as TGTGCCAGCAGCCCAAAGGAGGCTCCAGATACGCAGTATTTT.

This clonotype was seen at least ten times. This chain links TRBV12-3 or TRBV12-4 with TRBJ2-6; the match to TRBD1 covers 9 bases. The CDR3 runs to 17 residues. V shed 4 bases and J 2 bases; nucleotides not matched to a gene: 6. The CDR3 loop is CASSSTGGNPGANVLTF. The DNA of the CDR3 is TGTGCCAGCAGTTCGACAGGGGGTAATCCTGGGGCCAACGTCCTGACTTTC.

The chain links TRBV10-2 to TRBJ1-2, with unresolved D. CDR3 length: 12 residues. CDR1 and CDR2 (germline): WSHSY, SAAADI. V lost 8 bases, J lost 4 bases, and 11 bases lay in between. The CDR3 DNA reads as TGCGCCAGCGCACAAATCCCCTATGGCTACACCTTC. This sequence encodes CASAQIPYGYTF.

The chain combines TRBV20-1 with TRBJ1-2; perhaps TRBD1 as D (5 bases). This CDR3 is built from 13 residues. Germline CDR1 is DFQATT and CDR2 is SNEGSKA (reference sequence). CDR3 region: CSAADTNHYGYTF. The CDR3 DNA sequence: TGCAGCGCAGCGGACACCAACCACTATGGCTACACCTTC.

This clonotype was counted a few times. This chain joins TRBV12-3 or TRBV12-4 and TRBJ2-7; 9 bases agree with TRBD2. The CDR3 consists of 15 residues. Losses at the gene ends were 5 bases for V and 3 bases for J; bases not matched to a gene: 8. CDR3: CASSPVAGVLYEQYF. In DNA form, the CDR3 reads TGTGCCAGCAGTCCAGTAGCGGGGGTCCTCTACGAGCAGTACTTC.

This clonotype was observed at least ten times. The rearrangement uses TRBV19 and TRBJ2-1, with unresolved D. Germline loops: CDR1 LNHDA, CDR2 SQIVND (reference sequence). V lost 3 bases to trimming and J lost 6 bases, with 9 bases between them. The CDR3 has 13 amino acids. The CDR3 loop is CASSIGLGNEQFF. CDR3 bases: TGTGCCAGTAGTATTGGGCTAGGCAATGAGCAGTTCTTC. The full variable domain, with the rest looked up from reference TRBV19 and TRBJ2-1, is DGGITQSPKYLFRKEGQNVTLSCEQNLNHDAMYWYRQDPGQGLRLIYYSQIVNDFQKGDIAEGYSVSREKKESFPLTVTSAQKNPTAFYLCASSIGLGNEQFFGPGTRLTVL.

In this sample, this clonotype turned up many times. This chain joins TRBV7-2 and TRBJ2-3; D may be TRBD2 (6 bases). This CDR3 spans 14 amino acids. The V gene's germline CDR1 is SGHTA and CDR2 FQGNSA. V was clipped by 3 bases and J by 2 bases, with 9 bases between them. CDR3 nucleotide sequence: TGTGCCAGCAGCTTGGCGGGGATCACAGATACGCAGTATTTT. Encoded protein: CASSLAGITDTQYF.

Ten or more counts support this clonotype. V is TRBV29-1 and J is TRBJ2-2, with unresolved D. The germline V gene encodes CDR1 SQVTM and CDR2 ANQGSEA. The CDR3 is 12 residues long. V was trimmed by 1 base and J by 0 bases, leaving 0 bases between them. This chain's CDR3 is CSVEANTGELFF. The CDR3 nucleotides read TGCAGCGTTGAAGCGAACACCGGGGAGCTGTTTTTT.

For this clonotype: A much larger clone is a single base away; this may be a read error. The CDR3 carries no conserved terminal phenylalanine or tryptophan, so it likely arises from a read error. The rearrangement links TRBV7-3 to TRBJ2-1; D call uncertain. The V end was cut by 7 bases, the J end by 9 bases, with 13 bases between. Germline V gives CDR1 SGHTA, CDR2 FQGTGA. This CDR3 is built from 12 residues. In DNA, the CDR3 is TGTGCCAGCAACTCCGGCTGGGGTGAGCAGTTCTCC. Amino acids: CASNSGWGEQFS.

This clonotype turned up a few times. The chain combines TRBV5-1 with TRBJ2-1; D might be TRBD2 (6 bases). The CDR3 runs to 11 residues. In germline, CDR1 is SGHRS, CDR2 YFSETQ. The ends were cut back, 1 base at V and 10 bases at J, with 6 bases in the middle. CDR3 bases: TGCGCCAGCAGCTTGAGCGGGGAGCAGTTCTTC. It codes for CASSLSGEQFF.

This clonotype turned up a few times. The chain couples TRBV11-2 to TRBJ2-3; 11 bases fit TRBD2. Trimming at V came to 1 base and at J to 5 bases, leaving 8 bases not matched to a gene. The CDR3 spans 17 residues. Germline V gene data show CDR1 as SGHAT and CDR2 as FQNNGV. Here the CDR3 DNA reads TGTGCCAGCAGCTTAGGATTTAGCGGGGGGGGAGAAGATACGCAGTATTTT. Its protein product is CASSLGFSGGGEDTQYF.

This clonotype was recorded at least ten times. The CDR3 DNA is TGCGCCAGCAGCCAAGAAACTAGCGGGGCTTCTAGCACAGATACGCAGTATTTT. Translating gives CASSQETSGASSTDTQYF. This chain links TRBV4-1 with TRBJ2-3; 10 bases are a match to TRBD2. The trim removed 0 bases at V and 0 bases at J, leaving 6 bases unmatched. The CDR3 spans 18 residues. Looked up from germline, CDR1 is MGHRA and CDR2 is YSYEKL.

This clonotype rates as medium-sized (0.01 to 0.1%). The chain is built from TRBV12-3 or TRBV12-4 and TRBJ2-5; 10 bases match TRBD2. Trimming cost V 6 bases and J 6 bases; bases outside gene matches: 13. The CDR3 extends over 16 amino acids. The CDR3 loop reads CASSKLAGVFRKTQYF. The CDR3 DNA reads as TGTGCCAGCAGCAAGCTAGCGGGGGTCTTCAGAAAGACCCAGTACTTC.

This clonotype was recorded many times. This sequence joins TRBV29-1 and TRBJ1-3, with D maybe TRBD1 (6 bases). V was clipped by 0 bases and J by 4 bases, with 13 bases between them. Per germline, CDR1 SQVTM and CDR2 ANQGSEA. CDR3 length: 15 amino acids. CDR3 protein: CSVEDRQGTGNTIYF. DNA of the CDR3: TGCAGCGTTGAAGATCGCCAGGGGACGGGAAACACCATATATTTT.

The chain links TRBV20-1 to TRBJ1-2; 9 bases map to TRBD1. CDR1 is DFQATT, CDR2 SNEGSKA, per germline (reference sequence). This CDR3 has 16 residues. V shed 0 bases, J shed 4 bases, and the junction held 9 bases outside the gene matches. The CDR3 loop is CSARENYRGRGYGYTF. CDR3 coding DNA: TGCAGTGCTAGAGAAAATTACAGGGGGCGCGGCTATGGCTACACCTTC.

This chain connects TRBV9 to TRBJ2-7; no reliable D call. V was trimmed by 4 bases and J by 0 bases, leaving 14 bases between them. CDR1 and CDR2 (germline): SGDLS, YYNGEE. The CDR3 sequence is 15 residues long. This chain's CDR3 is CASSPDTFPSYEQYF. Written as DNA, the CDR3 is TGTGCCAGCAGCCCCGACACCTTCCCCTCCTACGAGCAGTACTTC.

This clonotype has more than one count but fewer than ten. The V call is TRBV10-3, the J call TRBJ2-5; unclear D gene. The germline V gene has CDR1 ENHRY and CDR2 SYGVKD. This CDR3 region has 13 residues. V was shortened by 6 bases and J by 5 bases, with 13 bases between the two germline ends. CDR3 nucleotides: TGTGCCATCAGCGCCACGGTCCCCGAGACCCAGTACTTC. Amino acid sequence: CAISATVPETQYF.

At least ten counts were recorded for this clonotype. J is TRBJ1-5 and V is TRBV12-3 or TRBV12-4, with TRBD1 identical over 7 bases. V lost 6 bases and J lost 0; bases outside the gene matches: 8. The CDR3 spans 16 residues. DNA for the CDR3: TGTGCCAGCAGGCTACAGGGGATGGATAGCAATCAGCCCCAGCATTTT. Residues: CASRLQGMDSNQPQHF.

The chain has TRBV29-1 and TRBJ1-1; D call uncertain. Trimming pared 3 bases from V and 1 base from J, leaving 9 bases between. The CDR3 sequence is 13 residues long. CDR1 and CDR2 (germline): SQVTM, ANQGSEA. The CDR3 DNA reads as TGCAGCGTTGAGCAAGGAACGAACACTGAAGCTTTCTTT. It yields the protein CSVEQGTNTEAFF.

V gene TRBV12-3 or TRBV12-4 combines with J gene TRBJ2-7; TRBD2 matches 9 bases. The CDR3 is 15 residues long. V lost 6 bases to trimming and J lost 7 bases; unmatched junction nucleotides: 13. The CDR3 DNA follows: TGTGCCAGCAGAAAACGCGGGGGGGGCCCGGAGGAGCAGTACTTC. Residues: CASRKRGGGPEEQYF.

The chain uses TRBV20-1 and TRBJ1-1; possibly TRBD1 for D (5 bases). Trimming took 7 bases from V and 4 from J, leaving 13 bases between them. Germline values: CDR1 DFQATT, CDR2 SNEGSKA (reference sequence). CDR3 length equals 12 residues. CDR3 DNA: TGCAGTGTTCCGCAGGGAGGCACTGAAGCTTTCTTT. Protein sequence: CSVPQGGTEAFF.

The genes are TRBV6-5 and TRBJ2-3; TRBD1 or TRBD2 may be the D gene (5 bases each). CDR1 MNHEY and CDR2 SVGAGI come from the germline V gene. This CDR3 region has 17 residues. V gave up 7 bases and J gave up 5 bases, with 25 bases separating them. Here the CDR3 DNA reads TGTGCCAGCACCTCACCTGCAGGGATGGATGGGGGAGATACGCAGTATTTT. It translates to CASTSPAGMDGGDTQYF.

The chain couples TRBV20-1 to TRBJ1-5; 8 bases align to TRBD1. The CDR3 is 20 residues long. Germline V gives CDR1 DFQATT, CDR2 SNEGSKA (reference sequence). Trimming at V came to 0 bases and at J to 0 bases, leaving 16 bases not matched to a gene. DNA of the CDR3: TGCAGTGCTAGAGATTGGGGACAGGCCTTCTCATTGAATAGCAATCAGCCCCAGCATTTT. This gives the protein CSARDWGQAFSLNSNQPQHF.

This clonotype has just a few counts. This chain joins TRBV5-1 and TRBJ1-1; D is unresolved. Germline loops: CDR1 SGHRS, CDR2 YFSETQ. The CDR3 loop spans 13 amino acids. Trimming pared 4 bases from V and 3 bases from J, leaving 10 bases between. Here the CDR3 reads CASSPGEYTEAFF. The CDR3 DNA sequence: TGCGCCAGCAGCCCCGGCGAGTACACTGAAGCTTTCTTT. The full variable domain, rest sourced from reference TRBV5-1 and TRBJ1-1, is KAGVTQTPRYLIKTRGQQVTLSCSPISGHRSVSWYQQTPGQGLQFLFEYFSETQRNKGNFPGRFSGRQFSNSRSEMNVSTLELGDSALYLCASSPGEYTEAFFGQGTRLTVV.

This clonotype came up many times. V gene TRBV5-5 combines with J gene TRBJ2-3; D is undetermined. Germline lookup yields CDR1 SGHKS and CDR2 YYEKEE (reference sequence). CDR3 length: 14 amino acids. V was cut by 0 bases and J by 6 bases, with 11 bases left in between. The CDR3 DNA sequence: TGTGCCAGCAGCTTGGTGTCGGCAGGCGATACGCAGTATTTT. This gives the protein CASSLVSAGDTQYF.